This TCR beta chain was identified during a study of T cell changes during pregnancy in multiple sclerosis. TCRdb's table, derived via immunoSEQ multiplex PCR, lists solely in-frame clones and lacks some. The sample has some 47,000 clones, roughly 96% seen once. This CDR3 is built from 18 residues. Unmatched junction bases numbered 16, after V lost 3 bases and J lost 5 bases. CDR1 SGHTA and CDR2 FQGTGA come from the germline V gene. The V and J genes are TRBV7-3 and TRBJ2-1; 7 positions match TRBD1. This specimen consisted of peripheral blood, obtained in the second trimester of pregnancy. The clonotype comes from a female donor with multiple sclerosis, enrolled in a pregnancy study. The CDR3 here is CASSLGYRGPSHNNEQFF. CDR3 coding DNA: TGTGCCAGCAGCTTGGGTTATAGGGGGCCCTCCCACAACAATGAGCAGTTCTTC.